This record covers a single T cell receptor (beta chain). Unmatched junction bases numbered 2, after V lost 0 bases and J lost 5 bases. The CDR3 spans 14 residues. The germline CDR1 and CDR2 sequences are SGDLS and YYNGEE. This sample is drawn from a study of blood T cell repertoires in COVID-19. Original analysis: The assay estimated nucleated cells by amplifying reference gene primers. Sequencing used immunoSEQ multiplex PCR; TCRdb keeps in-frame clones, though not all of them. V, J and clone size were drawn from that table, and D and trimming were deduced from the DNA. This sample has around 230,000 clones, with roughly 84% found just once.

Source material: peripheral blood. The rearrangement uses TRBV9 and TRBJ2-1; 7 positions agree with TRBD2. The sequence derives from a man aged 40-49 years who had recovered from COVID-19. CDR3 sequence (DNA): TGTGCCAGCAGCGTAGCTGGGACTAACAATGAGCAGTTCTTC. Its protein product is CASSVAGTNNEQFF.